This entry lists 27 T cell receptor beta chains sequenced from one sample in a study of identical twins. TCRdb reprocessed the 5' RACE reads with MiXCR, giving one entry per CDR3 protein. The table has about 690,000 distinct CDR3 sequences, 5.5% to 6.5% seen once; the top ten hold 1.5% to 2%. Sequences were obtained from naive T cells sorted from blood. The receptors come from a man between 18 and 29 years old in good health.

This clonotype was observed a few times. V usage is TRBV27 and J usage is TRBJ2-7; D not certain. Trimming shortened V by 2 bases and J by 5 bases, and 10 bases separated the two germline ends. From germline, CDR1 is MNHEY and CDR2 SMNVEV (reference sequence). CDR3 length: 13 residues. The CDR3 region is CASSLNRAHEQYF. CDR3 in DNA: TGTGCCAGCAGTTTAAATAGGGCCCACGAGCAGTACTTC.

The chain is built from TRBV5-1 and TRBJ2-3, with 8 bases fitting TRBD2. V was pared by 5 bases and J by 6 bases, with 14 bases of the junction left unmatched. The CDR3 extends over 16 amino acids. Per germline, CDR1 SGHRS and CDR2 YFSETQ. The CDR3 loop reads CASRENPAGVTDTQYF. CDR3 DNA: TGCGCCAGCAGGGAGAACCCAGCGGGAGTAACTGATACGCAGTATTTT.

This clonotype was observed a handful of times. The chain links TRBV10-3 to TRBJ2-5; 8 positions agree with TRBD2. This CDR3 is built from 14 residues. V gave up 2 bases and J gave up 5 bases; unmatched junction bases: 4. CDR1 is ENHRY, CDR2 SYGVKD, per germline. CDR3 nucleotides: TGTGCCATCAGTGAGGGCCGCGGGAGGGAGACCCAGTACTTC. Amino acid sequence: CAISEGRGRETQYF.

This clonotype was observed at least ten times. The chain couples TRBV12-3 or TRBV12-4 to TRBJ1-6; 7 nucleotides match TRBD1. The length of the CDR3 is 14 residues. Losses at the gene ends were 6 bases for V and 4 bases for J; bases not matched to a gene: 3. The CDR3 bases are TGTGCCAGCAGCCTGGGACAGTATAATTCACCCCTCCACTTT. Amino acids: CASSLGQYNSPLHF.

This clonotype was counted a few times. V gene TRBV30 combines with J gene TRBJ2-7, with TRBD1 matching over 9 bases. The CDR3 spans 13 residues. Trimming at V came to 6 bases and at J to 4 bases, leaving 7 bases not matched to a gene. Germline CDR1 GTSNPN, CDR2 SVGIG (reference sequence). The CDR3 coding sequence is TGTGCCTGCTCTCTAGGACAGGGGTACGAGCAGTACTTC. Encoded protein: CACSLGQGYEQYF. Using reference TRBV30 and TRBJ2-7 for the parts outside the CDR3, the full variable domain is SQTIHQWPATLVQPVGSPLSLECTVEGTSNPNLYWYRQAAGRGLQLLFYSVGIGQISSEVPQNLSASRPQDRQFILSSKKLLLSDSGFYLCACSLGQGYEQYFGPGTRLTVT.

V usage is TRBV4-3 and J usage is TRBJ1-5; the D is unclear. V lost 0 bases, J lost 2 bases, and 8 bases lay in between. The CDR3 sequence is 15 residues long. Germline CDR1 LGHNA, CDR2 YSLEER. CDR3 sequence (DNA): TGCGCCAGCAGCCAAGATCTTAGTGGCAATCAGCCCCAGCATTTT. Its translation: CASSQDLSGNQPQHF.

In the case of this clonotype: A much larger clone sits a single nucleotide away, making a read error possible. This CDR3 fails to terminate in the conserved phenylalanine or tryptophan, so it likely reflects a read error. The rearrangement links TRBV10-3 to TRBJ1-1; 7 bases line up with TRBD1. The CDR3 runs 17 residues. From germline, CDR1 is ENHRY and CDR2 SYGVKD. V lost 3 bases and J lost 0; bases outside the gene matches: 10. The CDR3 sequence is CAISDLPSTGLNTEAFY. The CDR3 DNA reads TGTGCCATCAGTGACCTCCCCTCGACAGGGTTGAACACTGAAGCTTTCTAT.

The sample holds many counts of this clonotype. The rearrangement uses TRBV12-3 or TRBV12-4 and TRBJ2-3, with 9 bases lining up with TRBD1. The ends lost 5 bases at V and 1 base at J; junction bases unmatched: 10. The CDR3 spans 17 residues. The CDR3 region has the DNA TGTGCCAGCAGTCGCCGACAGGGGGTAGGAGGCACAGATACGCAGTATTTT. It is translated as CASSRRQGVGGTDTQYF.

This clonotype has ten or more counts. This chain connects TRBV7-9 to TRBJ2-1, with 7 bases matching TRBD2. The length of the CDR3 is 15 residues. After removal of 5 bases from V and 8 bases from J, the junction contained 12 bases not matched to a gene. Germline V gene lookup returns CDR1 SEHNR and CDR2 FQNEAQ (reference sequence). In DNA, the CDR3 is TGTGCCAGCAGCGTAGGCGGGAGATTTGGCGATGAGCAGTTCTTC. Its translation is CASSVGGRFGDEQFF.

This sequence joins TRBV27 and TRBJ1-1; TRBD1 agrees at 11 bases. The CDR3 has 15 residues. Germline CDR1 reads MNHEY; CDR2 reads SMNVEV (reference sequence). The junction had 14 bases not matched to a gene; V was cut back by 6 bases and J by 11 bases. The CDR3, as DNA: TGTGCCAGCAGGAGGACAGGGGGCGCAGTATACAAGGCTTTCTTT. Translation gives CASRRTGGAVYKAFF.

At least ten counts were recorded for this clonotype. The chain couples TRBV29-1 to TRBJ2-7; D might be TRBD1 or TRBD2, each matching 5 bases. Trimming shortened V by 5 bases and J by 3 bases, and 14 bases separated the two germline ends. The germline V gene encodes CDR1 SQVTM and CDR2 ANQGSEA. This CDR3 is 13 amino acids long. The CDR3 sequence: CSVRSGTLYEQYF. As DNA, the CDR3 is TGCAGCGTTCGTTCAGGGACCCTCTACGAGCAGTACTTC.

This clonotype was recorded many times. The chain combines TRBV30 with TRBJ2-3; TRBD2 aligns across 8 bases. V lost 3 bases and J lost 1; bases outside the gene matches: 9. The V gene's germline CDR1 is GTSNPN and CDR2 SVGIG (reference sequence). The CDR3 loop spans 16 amino acids. The CDR3 sequence is CAWRNLSGSGTDTQYF. The CDR3 DNA reads TGTGCCTGGAGGAACTTAAGCGGGAGTGGCACAGATACGCAGTATTTT.

This clonotype has at least ten counts. The chain has TRBV6-1 and TRBJ1-3; TRBD1 aligns across 10 bases. The CDR3 has 15 amino acids. V dropped 7 bases and J dropped 1; count of bases not matched to a gene: 4. Germline V gene lookup returns CDR1 MNHNS and CDR2 SASEGT. The chain's CDR3 is CASTRDRGSGNTIYF. The CDR3 DNA sequence: TGTGCCAGCACCCGGGACAGGGGATCTGGAAACACCATATATTTT.

This chain joins TRBV10-1 and TRBJ2-1, with D possibly TRBD1 on 6 matching bases. This CDR3 region has 16 residues. The germline V gene has CDR1 WNHNN and CDR2 SYGVQD (reference sequence). V lost 0 bases and J lost 7, with 16 bases in between. In nucleotides, the CDR3 is TGCGCCAGCAGTGAGTCGATGGCGCAGGGGTTGAATGAGCAGTTCTTC. Its protein is CASSESMAQGLNEQFF.

This clonotype has at least ten counts. The rearrangement joins TRBV4-3 to TRBJ2-7; 11 nucleotides agree with TRBD2. Germline trimming cut 5 bases from V and 4 bases from J; bases unmatched to any gene: 4. CDR3 length: 14 amino acids. Per germline, CDR1 LGHNA and CDR2 YSLEER. The CDR3 region has the DNA TGCGCCAGCAGCAAAACTAGCGGGAGTTACGAGCAGTACTTC. It is translated as CASSKTSGSYEQYF.

The V and J genes are TRBV27 and TRBJ1-1; a possible D gene is TRBD1 (6 bases). Trimming took 0 bases from V and 3 from J, leaving 11 bases between them. The CDR3 runs to 15 residues. Germline V gene lookup returns CDR1 MNHEY and CDR2 SMNVEV (reference sequence). CDR3 sequence: CASSLSAGGHTEAFF. In DNA form, the CDR3 reads TGTGCCAGCAGTTTATCGGCCGGGGGGCACACTGAAGCTTTCTTT.

The genes are TRBV7-6 and TRBJ2-1, with 9 bases that match TRBD1. CDR1 and CDR2 (germline): SGHVS, FNYEAQ. This CDR3 comprises 15 residues. V was pared by 5 bases and J by 8 bases, with 10 bases of the junction left unmatched. For the CDR3, the DNA is TGTGCCAGCAGCCTCAACAGGGGGCGCTTGGATGAGCAGTTCTTC. Translating gives CASSLNRGRLDEQFF.

The J gene is TRBJ2-7, the V gene TRBV12-3 or TRBV12-4; 9 bases match TRBD2. The CDR3 runs 15 residues. J gave up 4 bases and V 2 bases, and 6 bases lay outside the gene matches. CDR3 sequence reads: CASSLSGLASYEQYV. The CDR3 region has the DNA TGTGCCAGCAGTTTAAGCGGACTAGCGTCGTACGAGCAGTACGTC.

In regard to this clonotype: Because it lacks the conserved phenylalanine or tryptophan at the end, this CDR3 is likely a read error. Because the CDR3's place on the DNA is in doubt, the DNA is left out and the CDR3 is given as listed by TCRdb. V usage is TRBV1 and J usage is TRBJ2-1; the table's D gene call, TRBD2, was not cross checked with the DNA. TRBV1 is shown as a pseudogene. Termini included, the CDR3 measures 14 amino acids. CDR3 in amino acids: CTSMIGTSGNEQFI.

The CDR3, as DNA: TGTGCCACCAGTGATTATTCGGCGGGACAGGGTTCCTACAATGAGCAGTTCTTC. It encodes CATSDYSAGQGSYNEQFF. The chain uses TRBV24-1 and TRBJ2-1, with 9 nucleotides matching TRBD1. Unmatched junction bases numbered 8, after V lost 2 bases and J lost 1 base. The CDR3 has 18 amino acids. Germline V lookup: CDR1 KGHDR, CDR2 SFDVKD.

This clonotype was found many times. The chain has TRBV4-3 and TRBJ2-3; D uncertain. This CDR3 is built from 13 residues. Germline V gene lookup returns CDR1 LGHNA and CDR2 YSLEER. V shed 3 bases and J shed 3 bases, with 7 bases lying between them. The CDR3 DNA reads TGCGCCAGCAGCCAGGTAGATACAGATACGCAGTATTTT. Its protein product is CASSQVDTDTQYF.

This clonotype was found many times. The chain uses TRBV2 and TRBJ2-7; D perhaps matches TRBD1 (6 bases). Per germline, CDR1 SNHLY and CDR2 FYNNEI. The CDR3 is 13 residues long. With 3 bases removed from V and 2 bases from J, the gap between germline ends came to 8 bases. DNA for the CDR3: TGTGCCAGCAGTGAGAGGACAGCCTACGAGCAGTACTTC. Its translation is CASSERTAYEQYF.

This clonotype was found a few times. The chain links TRBV6-2 or TRBV6-3 to TRBJ1-1; D is unclear. This CDR3 is 15 amino acids long. Trimming left V 4 bases short and J 0 bases short, with 12 bases between. Germline V gene data show CDR1 as MNHEY and CDR2 as SVGEGT. The CDR3 bases are TGTGCCAGCAGTTTTCTTCCACAAATGAACACTGAAGCTTTCTTT. Encoded protein: CASSFLPQMNTEAFF.

This clonotype was picked up a small number of times. The rearrangement uses TRBV4-1 and TRBJ2-7; possible D gene TRBD1, 6 bases. Germline V gene data show CDR1 as MGHRA and CDR2 as YSYEKL. The ends were cut back, 2 bases at V and 7 bases at J, with 18 bases in the middle. The CDR3 runs 15 residues. CDR3 protein: CASSQILDSSGEQYV. The CDR3 DNA is TGCGCCAGCAGCCAAATACTGGACAGTTCGGGGGAGCAGTACGTC.

This clonotype has just a few counts. The V gene is TRBV6-1, the J gene TRBJ2-7; maybe TRBD2 (5 bases). Germline CDR1 is MNHNS and CDR2 is SASEGT. V shed 7 bases and J shed 3 bases, with 25 bases lying between them. This CDR3 is built from 17 residues. The CDR3 protein is CASTDRPLGSVSYEQYV. Here the CDR3 DNA reads TGTGCCAGCACCGACCGACCCCTGGGTAGCGTTAGCTACGAGCAGTACGTC.

V usage is TRBV24-1 and J usage is TRBJ2-1; D is tentatively TRBD1 or TRBD2 (5 bases each). Deletions cut 4 bases from V and 9 bases from J, with 18 bases between. CDR3 length: 15 amino acids. Germline V lookup: CDR1 KGHDR, CDR2 SFDVKD. CDR3 residues: CATSDPTGTASEQFF. CDR3 DNA sequence: TGTGCCACCAGTGACCCTACCGGGACCGCCAGTGAGCAGTTCTTC.

This clonotype was found a few times. The chain couples TRBV6-2 or TRBV6-3 to TRBJ2-7; no clear D. The germline CDR1 and CDR2 sequences are MNHEY and SVGEGT. The V end was cut by 7 bases, the J end by 4 bases, with 11 bases between. The CDR3 sequence is 12 residues long. Here the CDR3 DNA reads TGTGCCAGCAATAAGTTAGTGTACGAGCAGTACGTC. The encoded protein is CASNKLVYEQYV.